This T cell receptor beta chain is from a study of blood T cell repertoires in COVID-19. Study-level information: The origin of the acute and convalescent COVID-19 samples was the United States, Italy and Spain.

V was shortened by 1 base and J by 3 bases, with 3 bases between the two germline ends. The CDR3 loop spans 12 amino acids. The germline gives CDR1 LGHNA, CDR2 YNFKEQ. Original processing methods: Amplifying reference gene primers gave estimates of nucleated cell counts. Some clones are missing from TCRdb's copy, which holds only in-frame ones; the method was immunoSEQ multiplex PCR. The V and J calls and clone size were taken over from that table, and D and trimming were inferred from the DNA. Of hundreds of thousands of clones detected, roughly 79% appear once; the ten largest clones hold 7.5% to 8%. The Seattle site enrolled patients during active infection and followed them longitudinally.

The rearrangement links TRBV4-2 to TRBJ1-2; D uncertain. This receptor was obtained from a woman of 80 years or more with COVID-19, enrolled during active disease. Material for sequencing was peripheral blood. The CDR3 reads CASSQGDYGYTF. The CDR3 DNA sequence: TGTGCCAGCAGCCAAGGAGACTATGGCTACACCTTC.